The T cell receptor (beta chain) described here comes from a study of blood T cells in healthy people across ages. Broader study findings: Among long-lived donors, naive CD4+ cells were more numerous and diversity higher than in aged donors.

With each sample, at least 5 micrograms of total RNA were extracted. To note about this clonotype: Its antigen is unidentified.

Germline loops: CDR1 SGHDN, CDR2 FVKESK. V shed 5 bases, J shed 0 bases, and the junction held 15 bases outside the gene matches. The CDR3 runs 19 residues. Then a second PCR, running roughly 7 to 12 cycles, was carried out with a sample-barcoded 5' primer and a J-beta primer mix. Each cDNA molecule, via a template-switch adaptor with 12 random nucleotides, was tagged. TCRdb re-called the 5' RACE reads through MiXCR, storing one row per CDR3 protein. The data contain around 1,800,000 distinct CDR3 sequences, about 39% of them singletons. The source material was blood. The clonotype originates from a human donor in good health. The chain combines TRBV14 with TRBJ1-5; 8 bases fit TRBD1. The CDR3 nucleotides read TGTGCCAGCAGCGTTTCCCGGGACAGGTCCCCGGATAGCAATCAGCCCCAGCATTTT. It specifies CASSVSRDRSPDSNQPQHF. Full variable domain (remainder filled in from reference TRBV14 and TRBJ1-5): EAGVTQFPSHSVIEKGQTVTLRCDPISGHDNLYWYRRVMGKEIKFLLHFVKESKQDESGMPNNRFLAERTGGTYSTLKVQPAELEDSGVYFCASSVSRDRSPDSNQPQHFGDGTRLSIL.